The text below deals with one TCR beta chain. Its antigen is unknown. The data derive from a study of a mutant IDH1 vaccine in newly diagnosed glioma. Germline V lookup: CDR1 SGHVS, CDR2 FQNEAQ. V was clipped by 3 bases and J by 0 bases; unmatched bases: 0. The CDR3 contains 14 residues. Clones were sequenced by immunoSEQ multiplex PCR, and TCRdb holds only the in-frame ones, with some missing. The sample records around 100,000 clones, roughly 90% being singletons. Time point: week 47, end of study. The vaccine gave 300 ug of a 20-mer mutant IDH1 peptide subcutaneously per dose. Study-wide findings and caveats: Changes to the top peripheral T cell clonotypes appeared unrelated to pseudoprogression.

The chain combines TRBV7-8 with TRBJ2-3; 7 positions agree with TRBD2. This sequence originates from a woman aged 45-65 years with glioma. The sample in question was PBMCs, obtained from a glioma patient whose treatment included an IDH1 peptide vaccine. CDR3 in DNA: TGTGCCAGCAGCTTTAGCGGGAGCACAGATACGCAGTATTTT. This sequence encodes CASSFSGSTDTQYF.